This TCR beta chain was observed in a study of neurological immune-mediated disorders (dated by TCRdb to about 2019). As for the study more broadly: Among the approximately 34 multiple sclerosis patients, relapsing-remitting MS was present in roughly 30 and secondary progressive MS was present in 3. Peripheral blood TCR-beta repertoires from HTLV-I-associated myelopathy (HAM/TSP) patients, multiple sclerosis patients and healthy controls were compared by UMI-based sequencing. The approximately 110 TCR-beta libraries included longitudinal samples, technical triplicates and paired sorted CD4+ and CD8+ T-cell subsets alongside PBMC samples. The cohort was made up of 68 subjects, consisting of around 14 HAM/TSP patients, 35 or so multiple sclerosis patients and 20 healthy controls. General study outcomes and caveats: No association of the MS cluster with clinical or MRI features was observed, and the need for larger cohorts was stated by the authors. Repertoires from 18 of 34 MS patients were grouped by phylogenetic analysis into a cluster of related CDR3 sequences, suggesting a possible repertoire-level signature. Across subjects, expanded clones never shared an identical CDR3 amino acid sequence, which suggests that the TCR-beta repertoires in every group were private. The highest TCR clonal expansion was observed in HAM/TSP patients, whereas the lowest was observed in MS patients, even when compared with healthy controls.

cDNA synthesis used template-switch 5'RACE with a primer carrying a 10-nucleotide random unique molecular identifier tagging each TCR transcript. Every sequencing run covered 15-18 subjects and yielded more than 170 million TCR-beta sequences. Total RNA was extracted with the RNeasy kit. Using the KAPA Real-time Library Amplification kit, TCR-beta VDJ regions were amplified with primers for the TCR constant region and the 5'RACE anchor. A first PCR added sample indexes and Illumina adaptors, and a second PCR then raised library yield. After Ampure bead purification, the roughly 650 bp TCR product was size-selected on a 2% E-gel SizeSelection system. Before pooling, library quality was checked on a Bioanalyzer, concentration was measured with Qubit, and libraries were quantified with the Kapa Library Quantification kit. An Illumina HiSeq 2500 was used to sequence the libraries paired-end at 2 x 150 bp. To increase sequence diversity, about 24-32% phiX was spiked into each library pool. As for how the authors treated the data: The UMI-based MiGEC pipeline processed quality-filtered reads and removed over 85% of raw TCR sequences during error correction. IMGT germline references were used for alignment of VDJ genes, and clonotypes were defined by a unique CDR3 amino acid sequence together with V-J genes. Clonal expansion, Shannon diversity and CDR3 relatedness (CalcPairwiseDistances, ClusterSamples) were evaluated with VDJtools, and phylogenetic trees were built with CLCbio workbench. Clones with at least 8 unique UMIs were defined as expanded, with this threshold being based on coefficient-of-variation modelling across technical triplicates. Through fastp at Q25 and MiXCR, TCRdb rebuilt clones from the public reads, retaining in-frame beta chains. Here each entry gathers all rows of one CDR3 protein and keeps the most common genes and DNA. The V and J calls follow TCRdb's processing rather than the paper's. The sample includes some 57,000 distinct CDR3 sequences, with about 3.3% observed a single time. The ten largest clones take up 6% to 9% of the sample.

For unsorted PBMC libraries, 2 million PBMCs were used after storage in RNAlater at -80 degrees C until RNA extraction. The multiple sclerosis patients were enrolled in a US clinical protocol that evaluated disease progression with magnetic resonance imaging. PBMCs were separated from peripheral blood using Ficoll-Hypaque density gradient centrifugation and then cryopreserved in liquid nitrogen. In this sample, this clonotype turned up many times. The specificity of this receptor is unknown. Base qualities are not at hand, and no much larger clone is one base apart. The TCR sequence derives from a woman aged 55 to 70 with multiple sclerosis. The specimen was PBMCs.

CDR3 loop: CATSKTGVFNNEQFF. The DNA is TGTGCCACCAGCAAGACAGGGGTTTTCAACAATGAGCAGTTCTTC. Recombination linked TRBV24-1 to TRBJ2-1; TRBD1 aligns with 8 central bases. Trimming takes 7 bases off V and 5 bases off J; junction bases not matched to a gene: 9. Reading the germline V gene gives CDR1 KGHDR and CDR2 SFDVKD. From cysteine to phenylalanine, the CDR3 is 15 amino acids long. Only the CDR3 portion is preserved as DNA: 45 bases, with reading frame beginning at the first base.